The source of this T cell receptor (beta chain) is a study of Tregs in tolerant kidney transplant recipients. Findings of the study overall: Few patients were studied, so findings need validation in larger groups.

V was pared by 5 bases and J by 8 bases, with 12 bases between. The CDR3 spans 12 residues. Germline CDR1 and CDR2: GTSNPN and SVGIG (reference sequence). Sequencing used immunoSEQ multiplex PCR; TCRdb keeps in-frame clones, though not all of them. Of about 81,000 clones in the sample, 91% were seen once. This clone appeared once. As yet, its antigen is unknown. Related graft donors supplied nonmyeloablative bone marrow transplants, and mixed chimerism was transient. Unstimulated Tregs (CD4+CD25+CD127-) and CD4+CD25- non-Tregs were sorted from PBMCs. The specimen was CD4+ T cells from blood (PBMCs), collected 24 months after the transplant. The source is a human patient who received a combined kidney and bone marrow transplant. Some T cells may possibly be graft donor cells. V is TRBV30 and J is TRBJ1-4; possibly TRBD1 for D (5 bases). This chain's CDR3 is CAWGSGGEKLFF. The DNA of the CDR3 is TGTGCCTGGGGTTCGGGGGGGGAAAAACTGTTTTTT.